Listed here are 5 T cell receptor beta chains from one sample, sequenced in a study of circulating and synovial CD4+ cells in juvenile arthritis. Data came from immunoSEQ multiplex PCR; TCRdb stores just in-frame clones and leaves some out. The sample consists of 30,000 to 40,000 clones, more than 90% of them appearing once. Sequences were obtained from CD4+ T cells from blood. The receptors shown here come from a human donor with juvenile idiopathic arthritis.

This chain links TRBV29-1 with TRBJ2-5; D possibly corresponds to TRBD1 (6 bases). The better agreement between TRBJ2-7 and the DNA end casts doubt on the J call. CDR1 SQVTM and CDR2 ANQGSEA come from the germline V gene. This CDR3 region has 13 residues. This CDR3 is CSLPGHNSYEQYF. DNA of the CDR3: TGCAGCCTACCGGGACACAACTCCTACGAGCAGTACTTC.

This chain uses TRBV28 with TRBJ2-3, with a possible D match to TRBD2 (6 bases). Germline CDR1 and CDR2: MDHEN and SYDVKM. Between the trimmed V and J ends, which lost 6 bases and 1 base, there was a span of 14 bases. The CDR3 is 15 amino acids. Written as DNA, the CDR3 is TGTGCCAGCAGCCCACGGGGGATGGGCACAGATACGCAGTATTTT. This gives the protein CASSPRGMGTDTQYF.

The chain joins TRBV6-5 to TRBJ1-5; 7 bases match TRBD1. V lost 6 bases and J lost 7; bases outside the gene matches: 12. The CDR3 covers 15 residues. Germline V gene sequence: CDR1 MNHEY, CDR2 SVGAGI. CDR3 sequence: CASSQRQGGGQPQHF. The CDR3 nucleotides are TGTGCCAGCAGCCAAAGACAGGGAGGAGGGCAGCCCCAGCATTTT.

Turning to this clone: Mismatch with germline at one junction end may stem from a read error. The same CDR3 can be traced to other DNA sequences in this sample. This chain links TRBV19 with TRBJ1-6; TRBD1 matches at 7 bases. CDR1 and CDR2 from the germline V gene are LNHDA and SQIVND (reference sequence). The CDR3 runs to 17 residues. CDR3: CASSVWGQSSYNSPLHF. The CDR3 DNA reads as TGTGCCAGTAGTGTTTGGGGACAGAGCTCCTATAATTCCCCCCTCCACTTT.

The CDR3 spells CATRLAYNEQFF. The CDR3, as DNA: TGTGCCACCCGACTAGCGTACAATGAGCAGTTCTTC. The chain joins TRBV25-1 to TRBJ2-1; 8 positions match TRBD2. V dropped 10 bases and J dropped 4; count of bases not matched to a gene: 3. CDR3 length: 12 residues. The V gene's germline CDR1 is MGHDK and CDR2 SYGVNS.